The entry that follows covers one T cell receptor beta chain sequence. A read error may account for a junction end that differs from germline. Authors' processing steps: Amplifying reference gene primers gave estimates of nucleated cell counts. Libraries were prepared by immunoSEQ multiplex PCR; TCRdb keeps only in-frame clonotypes and omits some of them. V, J and clone size were drawn from that table, and D and trimming were deduced from the DNA. The table shows under 130,000 clones, with approximately 89% occurring only once. CDR1 and CDR2 (germline): SSHAT, FNYEAQ (reference sequence). CDR3 length: 16 residues. The sample is drawn from a study of blood T cell repertoires in COVID-19. Overall study context: Donors in the United States, Italy and Spain gave samples during acute or convalescent COVID-19. PBMCs, B-cell-depleted T cells, or T cells were the source of the cDNA or gDNA that made up the material.

The chain is built from TRBV7-7 and TRBJ2-6; unclear D gene. Sample: peripheral blood. The sequence came from a woman of 80 years or more in a cohort sampled during active COVID-19. In DNA form, the CDR3 reads TGTGCTAGCAGCCCCAGAGCGATAACTGGGGCCAACGTCCTGACTTTC. Encoded protein: CASSPRAITGANVLTF.